This T cell receptor beta chain was obtained from a study of cytomegalovirus exposure and HLA in healthy donors. Germline assignment: CDR1 SGHNT and CDR2 YYREEE (reference sequence). This CDR3 comprises 15 residues. V lost 4 bases to trimming and J lost 2 bases; unmatched junction nucleotides: 9. This clone was recorded a few times. A multiplex PCR was run with 60 Vbeta primers and 13 Jbeta primers. Produced via immunoSEQ multiplex PCR; TCRdb's table is partial and in-frame only. The table has roughly 97,000 clones, over 9.5% seen once; the top ten hold 5.8%. Sequenced input: PBMCs. The V gene is TRBV5-4, the J gene TRBJ2-7, with TRBD2 identical over 7 bases. The source is a man in his forties or fifties in good health and CMV-seropositive. This CDR3 reads CASSPPGRAPYEQYF. Written as DNA, the CDR3 is TGTGCCAGCAGCCCCCCGGGGAGGGCCCCCTACGAGCAGTACTTC.